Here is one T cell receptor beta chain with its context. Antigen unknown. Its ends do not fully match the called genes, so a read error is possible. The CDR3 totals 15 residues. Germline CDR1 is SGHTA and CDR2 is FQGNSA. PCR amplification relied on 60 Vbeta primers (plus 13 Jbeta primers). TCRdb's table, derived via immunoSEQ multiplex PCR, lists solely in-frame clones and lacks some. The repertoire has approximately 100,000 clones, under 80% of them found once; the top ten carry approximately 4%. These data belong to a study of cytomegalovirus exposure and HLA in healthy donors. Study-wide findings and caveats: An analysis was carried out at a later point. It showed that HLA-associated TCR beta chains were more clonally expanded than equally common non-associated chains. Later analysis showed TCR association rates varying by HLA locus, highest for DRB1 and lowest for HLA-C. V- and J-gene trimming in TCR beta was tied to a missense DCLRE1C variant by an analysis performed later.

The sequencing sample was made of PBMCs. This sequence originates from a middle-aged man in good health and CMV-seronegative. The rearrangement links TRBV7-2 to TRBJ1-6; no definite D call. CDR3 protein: CASSLGFSYNSPLHF. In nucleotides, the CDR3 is TGTGCCAGCAGCTTAGGGTTCTCCTATAATTCCCCCCTCCACTTT.